What follows describes a single T cell receptor (beta chain). The antigen remains unidentified. Clones were sequenced by immunoSEQ multiplex PCR, and TCRdb holds only the in-frame ones, with some missing. This table holds roughly 70,000 clones, nearly 90% found once. The record originates from a study of T cell responses to AZD1222 COVID-19 vaccine. V lost 1 base and J lost 8; bases outside the gene matches: 5. The length of the CDR3 is 13 residues. Germline V gene lookup returns CDR1 SGHAT and CDR2 FQNNGV. Findings and caveats of the study: Females outnumbered males among donors, who were mostly white British; clonal diversity was possibly underestimated. Sampled repertoires all dated from after the peak T cell response. Across the whole spike, CD4 TCRs peaked at regions 160-218 and 743-854.

The sample was peripheral blood, taken 28 days after the second AZD1222 dose. The clonotype was recovered from an adult who received the AZD1222 COVID-19 vaccine. The rearrangement joins TRBV11-2 to TRBJ2-7, with 7 bases aligning to TRBD1. The CDR3 loop reads CASSLVAGGQQYF. DNA of the CDR3: TGTGCCAGCAGCTTAGTAGCAGGGGGACAGCAGTACTTC.